The 32 T cell receptor beta chains below come from one sample, sequenced in a study of siplizumab effects on memory and regulatory T cells. Clones were read by immunoSEQ multiplex PCR, and TCRdb kept only the in-frame ones, dropping some. The data show more than 95,000 clones, approximately 94% seen once. The sequenced sample was CD4+ T cells sorted from blood. The receptors were sampled from a human donor in good health.

The chain employs TRBV2 and TRBJ1-6, with a tentative D call TRBD1 (5 bases). Germline V gives CDR1 SNHLY, CDR2 FYNNEI. The CDR3 loop spans 17 amino acids. V gave up 4 bases and J gave up 6 bases, with 19 bases separating them. The CDR3 loop reads CASSVPPGTPGNSPLHF. CDR3 bases: TGTGCCAGCAGTGTACCCCCCGGGACTCCGGGTAATTCACCCCTCCACTTT.

The chain is built from TRBV9 and TRBJ1-1, with D maybe TRBD1 (6 bases). V lost 0 bases to trimming and J lost 9 bases, with 12 bases between them. From germline, CDR1 is SGDLS and CDR2 YYNGEE. CDR3 length equals 13 residues. The CDR3, as DNA: TGTGCCAGCAGCGTAGTACAGGGAACGAAAGCTTTCTTT. It specifies CASSVVQGTKAFF.

V and J are TRBV21-1 and TRBJ1-1; the table's D gene call, TRBD1, was not cross checked with the DNA. TRBV21-1 is tagged as a pseudogene. The CDR3 length is 15 residues. CDR3 protein: CASSATGHRNTEAFF. The CDR3 DNA follows: TGTGCCAGCAGCGCTACGGGACACAGGAACACTGAAGCTTTCTTT.

The chain joins TRBV25-1 to TRBJ1-2, with TRBD1 as a possible D gene (6 bases). The ends were cut back, 8 bases at V and 4 bases at J, with 17 bases in the middle. CDR1 is MGHDK, CDR2 SYGVNS, per germline. This CDR3 has 14 amino acids. The CDR3 DNA sequence: TGTGCCAGCGCTAGAGCCGGGACAACCTATGGCTACACCTTC. Residues: CASARAGTTYGYTF.

The chain has TRBV2 and TRBJ1-1; maybe TRBD1 (5 bases). The V and J ends lost 10 bases and 3 bases respectively, with 18 bases between them. The CDR3 is 14 amino acids. CDR1 and CDR2 (germline): SNHLY, FYNNEI. The CDR3, as DNA: TGTGCCACCCCGAAGGGGAGCGGGTACACTGAAGCTTTCTTT. Translating it yields CATPKGSGYTEAFF.

The CDR3 sequence: CASSLGGAGSEKLFF. CDR3 DNA: TGTGCCAGCAGCTTGGGGGGGGCCGGGAGCGAAAAACTGTTTTTT. The chain links TRBV5-4 to TRBJ1-4, with D perhaps matching TRBD1 (6 bases). The V gene's germline CDR1 is SGHNT and CDR2 YYREEE (reference sequence). This CDR3 is 15 amino acids long. The V and J ends lost 0 bases and 8 bases respectively, with 14 bases between them.

The chain links TRBV18 to TRBJ2-7, with D possibly TRBD1 on 6 matching bases. The CDR3 sequence is 18 residues long. With 0 bases removed from V and 1 base from J, the gap between germline ends came to 19 bases. CDR1 is KGHSH and CDR2 is LQKENI in the germline V gene. The DNA of the CDR3 is TGTGCCAGCTCACCACCTTTACCCCGACAGGCCGCATCCTACGAGCAGTACTTC. The encoded protein is CASSPPLPRQAASYEQYF.

The chain is built from TRBV30 and TRBJ2-7, with D unresolved. The CDR3 spans 11 residues. Trimming took off 3 bases at V and 3 bases at J, with 6 bases between the two ends. Germline CDR1 and CDR2: GTSNPN and SVGIG (reference sequence). CDR3 protein: CAWSIGYEQYF. CDR3 nucleotide sequence: TGTGCCTGGAGCATCGGCTACGAGCAGTACTTC.

V is TRBV6-6 and J is TRBJ1-1; TRBD1 might be the D (5 bases). Trimming shortened V by 2 bases and J by 2 bases, and 9 bases separated the two germline ends. Germline CDR1 reads MNHNY; CDR2 reads SVGAGI (reference sequence). This CDR3 comprises 14 residues. Here the CDR3 reads CASSYQGDNTEAFF. The CDR3 DNA reads as TGTGCCAGCAGTTACCAGGGTGACAACACTGAAGCTTTCTTT.

This chain joins TRBV7-9 and TRBJ1-4, with 9 bases that match TRBD1. The CDR3 is 15 amino acids. Germline CDR1 is SEHNR and CDR2 is FQNEAQ (reference sequence). The J segment lost 5 bases and the V segment lost 1 base, leaving 2 bases of the junction unmatched. The CDR3 spells CASSLEGTGNEKLFF. CDR3 DNA sequence: TGTGCCAGCAGCTTAGAAGGGACAGGGAATGAAAAACTGTTTTTT.

CDR3 sequence reads: CASSRNLEQFF. CDR3 bases: TGTGCCAGCAGCCGGAATCTTGAGCAGTTCTTC. The V gene is TRBV7-9, the J gene TRBJ2-1; D is undetermined. This CDR3 spans 11 amino acids. Germline CDR1 is SEHNR and CDR2 is FQNEAQ (reference sequence). Deletions cut 5 bases from V and 9 bases from J, with 8 bases between.

The gene calls are TRBV4-2 and TRBJ2-5, with TRBD2 matching over 8 bases. V shed 6 bases and J 4 bases; nucleotides not matched to a gene: 10. Germline CDR1 is LGHNA and CDR2 is YNFKEQ. The CDR3 consists of 15 residues. The CDR3 nucleotides are TGTGCCAGCAGTCCCCGGGGGGGCCGGGTAGAGACCCAGTACTTC. Residues: CASSPRGGRVETQYF.

The chain joins TRBV7-9 to TRBJ2-3, with D possibly being TRBD2 (7 bases). The length of the CDR3 is 14 residues. V dropped 2 bases and J dropped 11 bases, with 17 bases sitting between them. The germline CDR1 and CDR2 sequences are SEHNR and FQNEAQ (reference sequence). DNA for the CDR3: TGTGCCAGCAGCTTAAGTATAGGGGGGGATCGGCAGTATTTT. Amino acids: CASSLSIGGDRQYF.

This sequence joins TRBV4-3 and TRBJ2-7; no definite D call. CDR1 is LGHNA, CDR2 YSLEER, per germline. This CDR3 spans 15 amino acids. V was pared by 0 bases and J by 0 bases, with 9 bases between. The chain's CDR3 is CASSQESGISYEQYF. The CDR3 bases are TGCGCCAGCAGCCAAGAATCTGGTATCTCCTACGAGCAGTACTTC.

CDR3 residues: CASSRDRAVEAFF. The CDR3 region has the DNA TGTGCCAGCAGCCGAGACAGGGCAGTTGAAGCTTTCTTT. The chain combines TRBV5-4 with TRBJ1-1; 7 positions agree with TRBD1. Germline loops: CDR1 SGHNT, CDR2 YYREEE (reference sequence). V shed 4 bases and J 7 bases; nucleotides not matched to a gene: 7. This CDR3 is built from 13 residues.

This clone was seen only once. The V call is TRBV5-6, the J call TRBJ1-2; 9 bases match TRBD1. Germline V gene data show CDR1 as SGHDT and CDR2 as YYEEEE. Unmatched junction bases numbered 5, after V lost 2 bases and J lost 6 bases. The CDR3 spans 14 residues. Here the CDR3 reads CASSLPHRGHGYTF. CDR3 nucleotide sequence: TGTGCCAGCAGCTTACCACACAGGGGGCATGGCTACACCTTC.

The V and J genes are TRBV19 and TRBJ1-1; unclear D gene. The germline V gene encodes CDR1 LNHDA and CDR2 SQIVND (reference sequence). The V and J ends lost 1 base and 5 bases respectively, with 11 bases between them. The CDR3 length is 14 residues. Here the CDR3 DNA reads TGTGCCAGTAGTATAGTACAATTCGGGACTGAAGCTTTCTTT. Residues: CASSIVQFGTEAFF.

This clone was seen only once. The chain combines TRBV6-5 with TRBJ2-1; 9 bases are shared with TRBD1. Trimming took 4 bases from V and 15 from J; bases not matched to a gene: 7. This CDR3 is 12 amino acids long. Germline values: CDR1 MNHEY, CDR2 SVGAGI. This chain's CDR3 is CASSSSGTGLFF. CDR3 DNA sequence: TGTGCCAGCAGTTCCTCCGGGACAGGGCTGTTCTTC.

The chain uses TRBV6-1 and TRBJ2-1; D uncertain. CDR1 MNHNS and CDR2 SASEGT come from the germline V gene. This CDR3 is built from 15 residues. Trimming removed 2 bases at V and 4 bases at J, with 12 bases between. Here the CDR3 reads CASSETLHSYNEQFF. CDR3 nucleotide sequence: TGTGCCAGCAGTGAAACCCTTCATTCTTACAATGAGCAGTTCTTC.

The DNA of the CDR3 is TGTGCCATCAGTGAGTCCCAGGGGGGCTATGGCTACACCTTC. Amino acids: CAISESQGGYGYTF. The chain combines TRBV10-3 with TRBJ1-2; 7 nucleotides line up with TRBD1. Trimming at V came to 0 bases and at J to 4 bases, leaving 2 bases not matched to a gene. The CDR3 runs 14 residues. CDR1 ENHRY and CDR2 SYGVKD come from the germline V gene.

The chain carries TRBV29-1 and TRBJ2-7; 9 positions agree with TRBD1. Trimming at V came to 4 bases and at J to 5 bases, leaving 6 bases not matched to a gene. Germline V gene lookup returns CDR1 SQVTM and CDR2 ANQGSEA. The CDR3 loop spans 13 amino acids. CDR3 residues: CSVAPGTGNEQYF. For the CDR3, the DNA is TGCAGCGTTGCCCCTGGGACAGGGAACGAGCAGTACTTC.

For the CDR3, the DNA is TGTGCCAGCAGCCGGCGGACTAGCGGAGACACAGATACGCAGTATTTT. It yields the protein CASSRRTSGDTDTQYF. This chain uses TRBV5-6 with TRBJ2-3, with 10 bases identical to TRBD2. The germline gives CDR1 SGHDT, CDR2 YYEEEE. The junction had 7 bases not matched to a gene; V was cut back by 4 bases and J by 2 bases. The CDR3 is 16 amino acids.

This clone has a single count. The chain is built from TRBV5-4 and TRBJ2-1; 7 nucleotides match TRBD2. Germline loops: CDR1 SGHNT, CDR2 YYREEE (reference sequence). CDR3 length: 15 residues. V lost 5 bases, J lost 4 bases, and 9 bases stayed unmatched. In DNA, the CDR3 is TGTGCCAGCAGTATATGGGCTAGCGGATACAATGAGCAGTTCTTC. Amino acids: CASSIWASGYNEQFF. Combining the CDR3 with reference TRBV5-4 and TRBJ2-1 gives the whole variable domain ETGVTQSPTHLIKTRGQQVTLRCSSQSGHNTVSWYQQALGQGPQFIFQYYREEENGRGNFPPRFSGLQFPNYSSELNVNALELDDSALYLCASSIWASGYNEQFFGPGTRLTVL.

The chain is built from TRBV7-9 and TRBJ1-1; D remains unclear. The CDR3 covers 15 residues. Trimming removed 1 base from V and 0 bases from J, with 9 bases in between. Germline V gene data show CDR1 as SEHNR and CDR2 as FQNEAQ (reference sequence). CDR3 sequence: CASSLGPGMNTEAFF. The CDR3 DNA is TGTGCCAGCAGCTTAGGGCCGGGCATGAACACTGAAGCTTTCTTT.

The chain combines TRBV25-1 with TRBJ2-1; TRBD1 matches 7 bases. Germline V gives CDR1 MGHDK, CDR2 SYGVNS. The trim removed 5 bases at V and 6 bases at J, leaving 7 bases unmatched. CDR3 length equals 14 residues. The CDR3 nucleotides are TGTGCCAGCAGTCCCCGGACAGGCATCAATGAGCAGTTCTTC. This codes for CASSPRTGINEQFF.

This clone has more than one count but fewer than ten. This chain joins TRBV7-6 and TRBJ2-1, with 10 bases matching TRBD1. Germline CDR1 is SGHVS and CDR2 is FNYEAQ. The length of the CDR3 is 14 residues. J lost 10 bases, V lost 5 bases, and 8 bases had no gene match. The CDR3 DNA follows: TGTGCCAGCAGCGAGCCGGGACAGGGGAGAGAGCAGTTCTTC. Amino acid sequence: CASSEPGQGREQFF.

The V and J genes are TRBV6-1 and TRBJ2-7, with 7 bases that match TRBD2. Unmatched junction bases numbered 19, after V lost 3 bases and J lost 5 bases. The germline gives CDR1 MNHNS, CDR2 SASEGT. The CDR3 sequence is 18 residues long. CDR3 bases: TGTGCCAGCAGTGATTACTTGGCTAGCGGAGCTCTAACCAACGAGCAGTACTTC. Translating it yields CASSDYLASGALTNEQYF.

The chain has TRBV18 and TRBJ2-1, with 10 bases that match TRBD2. The germline V gene encodes CDR1 KGHSH and CDR2 LQKENI. The V gene end was trimmed by 0 bases and the J gene end by 8 bases; junction bases not matched to a gene: 7. There are 16 residues in the CDR3. Written as DNA, the CDR3 is TGTGCCAGCTCACCACCGTGGGTAGCGGGGGGCTATGAGCAGTTCTTC. This codes for CASSPPWVAGGYEQFF. The complete variable domain, with remaining parts taken from reference TRBV18 and TRBJ2-1, reads NAGVMQNPRHLVRRRGQEARLRCSPMKGHSHVYWYRQLPEEGLKFMVYLQKENIIDESGMPKERFSAEFPKEGPSILRIQQVVRGDSAAYFCASSPPWVAGGYEQFFGPGTRLTVL.

This clone was recorded only once. The V and J genes are TRBV10-3 and TRBJ2-1; 9 nucleotides line up with TRBD2. Trimming at V came to 4 bases and at J to 4 bases, leaving 5 bases not matched to a gene. Looked up from germline, CDR1 is ENHRY and CDR2 is SYGVKD. This CDR3 has 15 residues. The CDR3 coding sequence is TGTGCCATCAGTGCTTCTAGCGGGACGTACAATGAGCAGTTCTTC. Translation: CAISASSGTYNEQFF.

The rearrangement uses TRBV5-1 and TRBJ2-5, with 13 bases lining up with TRBD2. Germline V CDR1 and CDR2: SGHRS, YFSETQ. The CDR3 length is 16 residues. V trimming: 5 bases; J trimming: 2 bases; junction bases outside the gene matches: 6. The CDR3 DNA is TGCGCCAGCAGTGGACTAGCGGGGGACATGCAAGAGACCCAGTACTTC. It encodes CASSGLAGDMQETQYF.

The chain recombines TRBV9 with TRBJ1-2; D remains unclear. Germline CDR1 SGDLS, CDR2 YYNGEE. The V gene lost 3 bases and the J gene lost 5 bases, with 5 bases spanning the gap. This CDR3 is 11 amino acids long. The CDR3 protein is CASSATYGYTF. In DNA form, the CDR3 reads TGTGCCAGCAGCGCCACGTATGGCTACACCTTC.

This rearrangement joins TRBV2 to TRBJ1-2, with D unresolved. Trimming took off 8 bases at V and 0 bases at J, with 19 bases between the two ends. CDR1 and CDR2 (germline): SNHLY, FYNNEI. The CDR3 runs 16 residues. CDR3 nucleotide sequence: TGTGCCAGCGTTCTTGAAGGGTCTACTGCTAACTATGGCTACACCTTC. This gives the protein CASVLEGSTANYGYTF.